This T cell receptor beta chain was sequenced for a study of post-analysis software for immune sequencing data. The overall study: Relapsing-remitting, secondary progressive and progressive-relapsing forms of multiple sclerosis all featured among disease courses.

Notes on the study in general: Controls showed significantly higher normalized Chao1 diversity than did multiple sclerosis patients. F measure showed strong co-clustering of same-batch samples. Relative to controls, patients had a few TRBV segments at higher frequency, with TRBV5-6, TRBV5-1 and TRBV20-1 among these.

The CDR3 has 15 amino acids. The V and J ends lost 4 bases and 8 bases respectively, with 20 bases between them. Presence of unique molecular identifiers characterized the TCR beta cDNA libraries. When roughly 0.9 to 10 million T cells were used, they gave approximately 530,000 cDNA molecules. Via MiXCR, TCRdb re-called the PCR reads, giving one row per CDR3 protein. This sample has roughly 580,000 distinct CDR3 sequences, with 40% to 50% found just once. Of note for this clonotype: The antigen remains unidentified.

This receptor was taken from a girl aged 5 to 17 with multiple sclerosis. The sequencing input was blood. The chain couples TRBV12-3 or TRBV12-4 to TRBJ1-1; D may be TRBD1 (6 bases). The CDR3 loop reads CASSSEGGVGAEAFF. CDR3 DNA sequence: TGTGCCAGCAGTTCAGAGGGGGGCGTAGGGGCCGAAGCTTTCTTT.